These T cell receptor beta chains were read from a single sample in a study of T-cell memory formation after mild COVID-19. In TCRdb, the 5' RACE reads were re-called with MiXCR into one record per CDR3 protein. The sample has 400,000 to 500,000 distinct CDR3 sequences, 15% to 20% seen once; the top ten hold 7.5% to 9.5%. The sample comprised PBMCs or a T cell subset sorted from them (not recorded which). The receptors shown here come from an adult woman who had mild COVID-19 (a few samples of this study predate the infection). Cell type and time point are not known. Each CDR3 is given with its conserved first and last residue. D genes are given only for firm matches. Size is omitted from some rows. Given values are once, few, many or a class for expanded clones.

15 | - | TRBJ1-3 | - | TRBV28 | TGTGCCAGCAGACGACAGGACATGCCTGGAAACACCATATATTTT | CASRRQDMPGNTIYF
17 | - | TRBJ2-3 | few | TRBV20-1 | TGCAGTGCTAGCCCGTGGGTGTGGAGCGGCAGCACAGATACGCAGTATTTT | CSASPWVWSGSTDTQYF
17 | - | TRBJ2-3 | few | TRBV7-3 | TGTGCCAGCAGCTTAAGGCGGGTGGGGCCCAGCACAGATACGCAGTATTTT | CASSLRRVGPSTDTQYF
12 | - | TRBJ1-1 | many | TRBV29-1 | TGCAGCGTAAACAGAGGGGACACTGAAGCTTTCTTT | CSVNRGDTEAFF
12 | - | TRBJ2-5 | - | TRBV5-1 | TGCGCCAGCAGCGGGGAGGAAGAGACCAAGTACTTC | CASSGEEETKYF
14 | - | TRBJ1-6 | few | TRBV27 | TGTGCCAGCAAATACAGCTCCTATAATTCACCCCTCCACTTT | CASKYSSYNSPLHF
15 | TRBD1 | TRBJ1-6 | - | TRBV12-3/TRBV12-4 | TGTGCCAGCAGTTTCGAGAACAGGGGTAATTCACCCCTCCACTTT | CASSFENRGNSPLHF
17 | TRBD1 | TRBJ1-1 | - | TRBV2 | TGTGCCAGCAGAGCCGGACAGGGCGCCCGAATAGGGACTGAAGCTTTCTTT | CASRAGQGARIGTEAFF
16 | TRBD2 | TRBJ2-1 | few | TRBV3-1 | TGTGCCAGCAGCCAAGAGACGGGGGGGCGCTACAATGAGCAGTTCTTC | CASSQETGGRYNEQFF
12 | - | TRBJ2-3 | once | TRBV20-1 | TGCAGTGCTAGTGGACTCCCAGATACGCAGTATTTT | CSASGLPDTQYF
14 | TRBD2 | TRBJ2-7 | - | TRBV12-3/TRBV12-4 | TGTGCCAGCAGTTACAGCGGGAGGGCCAACGAGCAGTACTTC | CASSYSGRANEQYF
18 | TRBD2 | TRBJ2-5 | - | TRBV4-1 | TGCGCCAGCAGCCAAGATGAGGGACTAGCGGGTACTCAAGAGACCCAGTACTTC | CASSQDEGLAGTQETQYF
15 | - | TRBJ2-2 | - | TRBV7-2 | TGTGCCAGCAGCTCCCTAGAGACAGTCGCCGGGGAGCTGTTTTTT | CASSSLETVAGELFF
14 | - | TRBJ2-1 | few | TRBV7-9 | TGTGCCAGCAGCTTAGCCGTCGGGTACAATGAGCAGTTCTTC | CASSLAVGYNEQFF
15 | TRBD1 | TRBJ1-6 | few | TRBV5-1 | TGCGCCAGCACCCGGACCCAGGGGGAGAAATCACCCCTCCACTTT | CASTRTQGEKSPLHF
13 | - | TRBJ2-5 | many | TRBV7-2 | TGTGCCAGCAGCTTTGGGGTGGTAGAGACCCAGTACTTC | CASSFGVVETQYF
16 | TRBD1 | TRBJ1-1 | - | TRBV20-1 | TGCAGTGCTGATGCGGGGGACAGGAGTGTGAACACTGAAGCTTTCTTT | CSADAGDRSVNTEAFF
17 | - | TRBJ1-2 | few | TRBV10-3 | TGTGCCATCAGTCATGCCTTGAGTTCACCCGAAACTGGCGGCTACACCTTC | CAISHALSSPETGGYTF
13 | TRBD1 | TRBJ2-1 | - | TRBV18 | TGTGCCAGCTCACCGGGGACAGAATCTCTGCAGTTCTTC | CASSPGTESLQFF
14 | TRBD1 | TRBJ1-6 | - | TRBV30 | TGTGCCTGGAACGGGGGACAGGGGAATTCACCCCTCCACTTT | CAWNGGQGNSPLHF
16 | TRBD1 | TRBJ1-2 | few | TRBV11-2 | TGTGCCAGCAGCTTGATCGGGACAGGGGGCATGTATGGCTACACCTTC | CASSLIGTGGMYGYTF
17 | - | TRBJ2-1 | few | TRBV11-2 | TGTGCCAGCAGCTTAGGTCGACGGCCGGGGCTGAAGAATGAGCAGTTCTTC | CASSLGRRPGLKNEQFF
15 | - | TRBJ2-3 | - | TRBV5-1 | TGCGCCAGCAGCTTGGCCGGGATGAACACAGATACGCAGTATTTT | CASSLAGMNTDTQYF
16 | - | TRBJ2-1 | - | TRBV7-2 | TGTGCCAGCAGCGCTTACAGGGAGAGCTCCTACAATGAGCAGTTCTTC | CASSAYRESSYNEQFF
12 | - | TRBJ1-6 | - | TRBV7-8 | TGTGCCAGCAGCCCCAGTTTCGGGGCCCTCCACTTT | CASSPSFGALHF
15 | - | TRBJ2-7 | few | TRBV10-3 | TGTGCCATCAGTGAGTCTCCAGGGCTCTCCTACGAGCAGTACTTC | CAISESPGLSYEQYF